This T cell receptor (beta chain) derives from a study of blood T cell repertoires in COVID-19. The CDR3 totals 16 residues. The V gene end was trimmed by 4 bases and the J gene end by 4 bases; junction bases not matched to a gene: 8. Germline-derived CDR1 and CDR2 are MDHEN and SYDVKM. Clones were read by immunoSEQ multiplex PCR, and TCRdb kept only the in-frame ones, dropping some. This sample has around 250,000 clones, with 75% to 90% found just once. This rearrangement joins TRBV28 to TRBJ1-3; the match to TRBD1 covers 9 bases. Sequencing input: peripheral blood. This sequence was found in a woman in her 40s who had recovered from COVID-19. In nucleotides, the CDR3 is TGTGCCAGCAGTTCAACAGGGGGCGCGAGAGGAAACACCATATATTTT. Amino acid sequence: CASSSTGGARGNTIYF.